The TCR beta chain under discussion was sequenced for a study of T cells in Graves' hyperthyroidism and ophthalmopathy. Using RNA transcripts as the source, TCR beta CDR3 regions were amplified. HTBI primers drove first-round RT-PCR of the TCR CDR3. TCRdb reanalysed the multiplex PCR reads using MiXCR and keeps one entry per CDR3 protein. The profile shows 500,000 to 650,000 distinct CDR3 sequences, 46% of them singletons. The material sequenced was peripheral blood or thyroid tissue (not recorded which). This receptor was taken from an adult woman with Graves' disease, either hyperthyroidism or ophthalmopathy (not recorded which).

The CDR3 DNA follows: TGTGCCACCAGCGGACACAGGGGCCTGGCTTTCTTT. It is translated as CATSGHRGLAFF. The rearrangement joins TRBV15 to TRBJ1-1, with 7 bases aligning to TRBD1. The CDR3 extends over 12 amino acids. V lost 5 bases to trimming and J lost 11 bases; unmatched junction nucleotides: 8. Germline V lookup: CDR1 LNHNV, CDR2 YYDKDF (reference sequence).